These 20 T cell receptor beta chains were all obtained from the same sample, sequenced in a study of T cells in localized non-small cell lung cancer. The table came from immunoSEQ multiplex PCR; TCRdb's copy has only in-frame clones and leaves some out. The table lists tens of thousands of clones, approximately 86% of them singletons. Specimen: peripheral blood, collected before any cancer treatment. These receptor sequences come from a man aged 18 to 49 with stage I lung adenocarcinoma.

The CDR3 protein is CASSYFSGPGNTIYF. The CDR3 DNA follows: TGTGCCAGCAGTTACTTTTCGGGACCGGGAAACACCATATATTTT. The V and J genes are TRBV6-5 and TRBJ1-3; D is perhaps TRBD1 (5 bases). V lost 1 base and J 4 bases, leaving 11 bases between the germline ends. This CDR3 comprises 15 residues. CDR1 MNHEY and CDR2 SVGAGI come from the germline V gene.

The chain combines TRBV11-3 with TRBJ2-1, with a possible D match to TRBD2 (5 bases). Germline V gene lookup returns CDR1 SGHNT and CDR2 YENEEA. The CDR3 length is 15 residues. Trimming took 5 bases from V and 0 from J, leaving 11 bases between them. The CDR3 region has the DNA TGTGCCAGCAGCCCCCGACTAAGCTCCTACAATGAGCAGTTCTTC. The encoded protein is CASSPRLSSYNEQFF. The whole variable domain, remainder taken from reference TRBV11-3 and TRBJ2-1, is EAGVVQSPRYKIIEKKQPVAFWCNPISGHNTLYWYLQNLGQGPELLIRYENEEAVDDSQLPKDRFSAERLKGVDSTLKIQPAELGDSAVYLCASSPRLSSYNEQFFGPGTRLTVL.

This chain joins TRBV28 and TRBJ1-1, with D perhaps matching TRBD1 (5 bases). The CDR3 consists of 15 residues. Trimming removed 6 bases at V and 1 base at J, with 15 bases between. Germline V gene sequence: CDR1 MDHEN, CDR2 SYDVKM. CDR3 region: CASSFSWDGNTEAFF. The CDR3 DNA follows: TGTGCCAGCAGCTTTTCCTGGGACGGGAACACTGAAGCTTTCTTT. The variable domain in full, completed from reference TRBV28 and TRBJ1-1, reads DVKVTQSSRYLVKRTGEKVFLECVQDMDHENMFWYRQDPGLGLRLIYFSYDVKMKEKGDIPEGYSVSREKKERFSLILESASTNQTSMYLCASSFSWDGNTEAFFGQGTRLTVV.

The V call is TRBV27, the J call TRBJ1-6; D unclear. V lost 3 bases and J 7 bases, leaving 10 bases between the germline ends. Looked up from germline, CDR1 is MNHEY and CDR2 is SMNVEV (reference sequence). CDR3 length: 14 amino acids. The CDR3 is CASSFWADNSPLHF. The CDR3 DNA is TGTGCCAGCAGTTTTTGGGCTGACAATTCACCCCTCCACTTT.

The chain joins TRBV19 to TRBJ1-1, with D unclear. The CDR3 is made up of 14 amino acids. Trimming removed 4 bases from V and 0 bases from J, with 9 bases in between. CDR1 LNHDA and CDR2 SQIVND come from the germline V gene (reference sequence). The CDR3 sequence: CASSSKSLNTEAFF. CDR3 DNA: TGTGCCAGTAGTAGTAAGAGTCTGAACACTGAAGCTTTCTTT. Combining the CDR3 with reference TRBV19 and TRBJ1-1 gives the whole variable domain DGGITQSPKYLFRKEGQNVTLSCEQNLNHDAMYWYRQDPGQGLRLIYYSQIVNDFQKGDIAEGYSVSREKKESFPLTVTSAQKNPTAFYLCASSSKSLNTEAFFGQGTRLTVV.

The genes are TRBV6-1 and TRBJ2-7; a possible D gene is TRBD1 (6 bases). This CDR3 is built from 12 residues. The V and J ends lost 2 bases and 6 bases respectively, with 8 bases between them. Germline V gene sequence: CDR1 MNHNS, CDR2 SASEGT. CDR3 nucleotide sequence: TGTGCCAGCAGTGAAACCAGGGGCGAGCAGTACTTC. It codes for CASSETRGEQYF.

The chain is built from TRBV27 and TRBJ2-1; perhaps TRBD2 as D (5 bases). Germline loops: CDR1 MNHEY, CDR2 SMNVEV (reference sequence). The CDR3 runs 14 residues. V was clipped by 4 bases and J by 7 bases, with 14 bases between them. CDR3 coding DNA: TGTGCCAGCAGTTCCCAGCGGAAGAGGAATGAGCAGTTCTTC. Protein product: CASSSQRKRNEQFF.

This clone was seen only once. The gene calls are TRBV29-1 and TRBJ2-3; 15 bases map to TRBD2. This CDR3 has 18 amino acids. Germline CDR1 SQVTM, CDR2 ANQGSEA. The J segment lost 2 bases and the V segment lost 6 bases, leaving 12 bases of the junction unmatched. The CDR3 loop reads CSVPSPGLAGGNTDTQYF. CDR3 DNA: TGCAGCGTCCCCTCTCCGGGACTAGCGGGGGGTAACACAGATACGCAGTATTTT.

Only one count was recorded for this clone. CDR3 sequence: CAWSVPDRSNQPQHF. CDR3 nucleotides: TGTGCCTGGAGTGTCCCGGACCGTAGCAATCAGCCCCAGCATTTT. The J gene is TRBJ1-5, the V gene TRBV30, with D unclear. Trimming pared 0 bases from V and 0 bases from J, leaving 9 bases between. Germline CDR1 is GTSNPN and CDR2 is SVGIG (reference sequence). The CDR3 contains 15 residues.

V is TRBV6-5 and J is TRBJ1-5; the match to TRBD1 covers 7 bases. The CDR3 is 16 residues long. Germline trimming cut 4 bases from V and 7 bases from J; bases unmatched to any gene: 13. In germline, CDR1 is MNHEY, CDR2 SVGAGI. CDR3 loop: CASSSTLTGSGQPQHF. The CDR3 DNA is TGTGCCAGCAGTTCGACCTTGACAGGGTCCGGACAGCCCCAGCATTTT.

Only a few counts were recorded for this clone. The V and J genes are TRBV5-1 and TRBJ1-1; 7 bases align to TRBD1. The V and J ends lost 2 bases and 7 bases, in that order; junction bases with no gene match: 8. Germline V gene data show CDR1 as SGHRS and CDR2 as YFSETQ. This CDR3 has 14 amino acids. This chain's CDR3 is CASSFTRGQNEAFF. The CDR3 region has the DNA TGCGCCAGCAGCTTTACGAGGGGGCAGAATGAAGCTTTCTTT.

This rearrangement joins TRBV14 to TRBJ1-4; the D gene is possibly TRBD1 (6 bases). Germline V gene lookup returns CDR1 SGHDN and CDR2 FVKESK. V was clipped by 0 bases and J by 5 bases, with 19 bases between them. The CDR3 sequence is 18 residues long. CDR3 nucleotides: TGTGCCAGCAGCCAAGAAGGGGGGGGGCGCAGGACGAATGAAAAACTGTTTTTT. Protein product: CASSQEGGGRRTNEKLFF.

The chain is built from TRBV2 and TRBJ2-7; D is perhaps TRBD1 or TRBD2 (5 bases each). The length of the CDR3 is 14 residues. Germline-derived CDR1 and CDR2 are SNHLY and FYNNEI. Deletions cut 6 bases from V and 3 bases from J, with 15 bases between. This CDR3 reads CASRKGSTFYEQYF. In nucleotides, the CDR3 is TGTGCCAGCAGGAAGGGGAGTACGTTCTACGAGCAGTACTTC.

The sample holds one count of this clone. This rearrangement joins TRBV19 to TRBJ1-1; the D is unclear. Trimming cost V 2 bases and J 2 bases, with 12 bases left between them. Germline CDR1 reads LNHDA; CDR2 reads SQIVND (reference sequence). The CDR3 has 15 residues. CDR3 sequence: CASSILATTNTEAFF. CDR3 DNA: TGTGCCAGTAGTATATTGGCAACCACCAACACTGAAGCTTTCTTT. Filled out from reference TRBV19 and TRBJ1-1, the complete variable domain reads DGGITQSPKYLFRKEGQNVTLSCEQNLNHDAMYWYRQDPGQGLRLIYYSQIVNDFQKGDIAEGYSVSREKKESFPLTVTSAQKNPTAFYLCASSILATTNTEAFFGQGTRLTVV.

The J gene is TRBJ2-7, the V gene TRBV28; TRBD2 is a possible D gene (6 bases). The germline gives CDR1 MDHEN, CDR2 SYDVKM. Trimming cost V 4 bases and J 3 bases, with 19 bases left between them. This CDR3 spans 16 amino acids. CDR3 residues: CASSSPGLITLYEQYF. The CDR3 bases are TGTGCCAGCAGTTCGCCGGGACTCATTACCCTCTACGAGCAGTACTTC.

The rearrangement links TRBV10-3 to TRBJ1-5; D might be TRBD1 (5 bases). The germline V and J ends were trimmed by 8 bases and 0 bases, with 11 bases remaining between them. The CDR3 sequence is 14 residues long. Germline values: CDR1 ENHRY, CDR2 SYGVKD. The CDR3 DNA is TGTGCCATCGGGGGGGTACTTAGCAATCAGCCCCAGCATTTT. Amino acid sequence: CAIGGVLSNQPQHF.

The rearrangement uses TRBV28 and TRBJ1-1; D remains unclear. CDR3 size: 13 residues. Germline loops: CDR1 MDHEN, CDR2 SYDVKM. V lost 7 bases to trimming and J lost 2 bases, with 11 bases between them. The CDR3 loop reads CASTSWENTEAFF. Written as DNA, the CDR3 is TGTGCCAGCACCTCATGGGAAAACACTGAAGCTTTCTTT.

The chain joins TRBV14 to TRBJ2-5, with 9 positions matching TRBD1. CDR3 length: 16 amino acids. V dropped 5 bases and J dropped 3; count of bases not matched to a gene: 10. The germline gives CDR1 SGHDN, CDR2 FVKESK. The CDR3 spells CASSSYVGQGKETQYF. CDR3 nucleotides: TGTGCCAGCAGCTCCTACGTCGGACAGGGGAAAGAGACCCAGTACTTC. Full variable domain (missing parts from reference TRBV14 and TRBJ2-5): EAGVTQFPSHSVIEKGQTVTLRCDPISGHDNLYWYRRVMGKEIKFLLHFVKESKQDESGMPNNRFLAERTGGTYSTLKVQPAELEDSGVYFCASSSYVGQGKETQYFGPGTRLLVL.

CDR3 bases: TGTGCCAGCAGTTCGTCAGGGAGGTTGGATCAGCCCCAGCATTTT. It translates to CASSSSGRLDQPQHF. This sequence joins TRBV6-9 and TRBJ1-5; perhaps TRBD1 as D (5 bases). The CDR3 contains 15 residues. The ends were cut back, 4 bases at V and 5 bases at J, with 15 bases in the middle. The germline CDR1 and CDR2 sequences are MNHGY and SVAAGI.

CDR3 amino acids: CASSLAQTDTQYF. The CDR3 nucleotides read TGTGCCAGCAGCTTAGCGCAAACAGATACGCAGTATTTT. The gene calls are TRBV7-2 and TRBJ2-3, with no clear D. The CDR3 is 13 amino acids. Between the trimmed V and J ends, which lost 0 bases and 3 bases, there was a span of 4 bases. Looked up from germline, CDR1 is SGHTA and CDR2 is FQGNSA.